This TCR beta chain was sequenced in a study of blood T cells in healthy people across ages (dated by TCRdb to about 2015). Some background on the complete study: In model experiments, roughly one uniquely barcoded TCR beta cDNA molecule per two T cells was captured by template switching. Donors were grouped into four age groups: young (average 16 years), middle-aged (39), aged (over 55) and long-lived (approximately 75). To avoid experimental bias, donors of different ages were randomly spread across the sequencing lanes. Using the same blood draw, the study looked at two additional independent replicas of 1 million unique cDNA reads for two donors, one aged 18 to 30 and the other aged 80 or older. The study measured age-related changes in TCR beta repertoire diversity using deep sequencing normalized with unique cDNA molecular identifiers. The full study reports these points: Total diversity estimates from one million sequenced T cells were considered lower bounds and underestimates. The percentage of naive T cells measured by flow cytometry correlated strongly with observed TCR beta diversity. Because profiling used bulk unsorted PBMCs, naive and antigen-experienced compartments could not be compared conclusively. As age increased, observed TCR beta diversity per million T cells dropped in a roughly linear way, and a significant reduction was already evident by age roughly 40. Because the CMV infection status of the donors was unknown, age-related changes in expanded clonotypes may potentially have been confounded. Compared with the aged group, the long-lived group had more naive CD4+ T cells, fewer expanded clones and increased TCR diversity, a pattern suggesting age selection.

In the case of this clonotype: No antigen is known for it. The conserved closing phenylalanine or tryptophan is absent in this CDR3, likely reflecting a read error.

Receptor libraries were prepared by 5' RACE. The sequencing machine was an Illumina HiSeq 2500. A second PCR of about 7 to 12 cycles was run with a J-beta primer mix and a sample-barcoded 5' primer. Each TCR beta cDNA molecule received a unique molecular identifier from a template-switch 5' adaptor carrying 12 random nucleotides. Each sample yielded at least 3 million CDR3-containing paired-end reads. First-strand cDNA synthesis was performed from all RNA using the Mint cDNA synthesis kit, with priming by a TRBC-specific oligonucleotide. All cDNA was treated with uracil-DNA glycosylase and then went through a first 18-cycle PCR with the universal primers M1SS and BC2_uni_R. On the authors' methods: For normalization, 1 million high-quality reads were randomly selected from each sample, with every read carrying a distinct molecular identifier. Instead of being binned into consensus sequences, reads with shared molecular identifiers were discarded. MiTCR, with a Q25 quality threshold and the strictest error-elimination algorithm, was used for CDR3 identification, clonotype clustering and error correction. Lower-bound total TCR beta diversity was estimated with a nonparametric unseen species model using Euler transformation. TCRdb took the public reads, trimmed them with fastp at Q25, ran MiXCR for clone calling and kept in-frame beta chains. Entries are consolidated by CDR3 protein sequence, retaining the most common genes and DNA. The V and J calls were not made by the authors but by TCRdb's processing. In all, the sample holds about 570,000 distinct CDR3 sequences, and 25% to 30% of those were seen once. Clones ranked in the top ten supply around 20% of the sample.

Donors were 40 or so systemically healthy Caucasian individuals from Russia aged roughly 6 to 90 years. Approximately 10 milliliters of peripheral blood were collected from each donor into EDTA-treated Vacutainer tubes. Ficoll-Paque density-gradient centrifugation was used to isolate PBMCs, with at least 7 million obtained per sample. Total RNA, at least 6 micrograms per sample, was extracted from PBMCs with Trizol reagent. For every donor, flow cytometry on a PBMC aliquot measured the percentage of naive CD45RAhigh/CD27high T cells. The V and J ends are trimmed by 6 bases and 4 bases, leaving 21 bases between them. CDR1 and CDR2, looked up from the germline V gene, are LGHNA and YNFKEQ. The CDR3 is 16 amino acids long, termini counted. The kept DNA is CDR3 alone, 48 bases in frame from the first base.

The specimen sequenced was blood. This receptor chain uses TRBV4-2 and TRBJ2-5; TRBD2 is perhaps the D gene, given 6 matching bases. The origin of this receptor is a woman aged 70-85 years in good health. Here is the DNA: TGTGCCAGCAGGACCTCCGATGGGGGGAAAGGAGAGACCCAGTACCTC. This sequence encodes CASRTSDGGKGETQYL.